This T cell receptor (beta chain) was documented in a study of blood T cell repertoires in COVID-19. Per the authors' pipeline: Reference gene primer amplification gave nucleated cell count estimates. Repertoires were generated with immunoSEQ multiplex PCR, while TCRdb's copy carries only in-frame clones and drops some. D and trimming come from the DNA, and the V and J calls and clone size come from that table. The sample shows about 130,000 clones, over 60% of them seen only once. The receptor was derived from a man between 40 and 49 years old with active or convalescent COVID-19. The sequenced material came from peripheral blood.

CDR3 region: CASSPREADNQPQHF. Here the CDR3 DNA reads TGTGCCAGCTCACCGCGGGAGGCAGACAATCAGCCCCAGCATTTT. The chain recombines TRBV18 with TRBJ1-5, with D unclear. This CDR3 has 15 residues. Trimming took off 3 bases at V and 3 bases at J, with 12 bases between the two ends. Looked up from germline, CDR1 is KGHSH and CDR2 is LQKENI.